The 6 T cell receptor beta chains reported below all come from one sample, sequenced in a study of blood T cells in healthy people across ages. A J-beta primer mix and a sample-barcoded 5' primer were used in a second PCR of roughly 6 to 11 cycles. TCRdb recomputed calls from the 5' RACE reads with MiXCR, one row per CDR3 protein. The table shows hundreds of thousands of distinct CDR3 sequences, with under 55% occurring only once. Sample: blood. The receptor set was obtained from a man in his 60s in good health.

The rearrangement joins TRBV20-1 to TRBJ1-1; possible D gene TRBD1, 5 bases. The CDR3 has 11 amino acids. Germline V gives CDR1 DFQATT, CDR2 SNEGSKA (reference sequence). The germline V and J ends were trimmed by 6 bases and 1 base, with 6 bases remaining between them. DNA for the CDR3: TGCAGTGCGGGGGGGAACACTGAAGCTTTCTTT. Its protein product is CSAGGNTEAFF.

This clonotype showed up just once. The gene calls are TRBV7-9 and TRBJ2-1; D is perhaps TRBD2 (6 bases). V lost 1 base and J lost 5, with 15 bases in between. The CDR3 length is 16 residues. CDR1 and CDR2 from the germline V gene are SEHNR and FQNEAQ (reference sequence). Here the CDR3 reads CASSLDRAGRHNEQFF. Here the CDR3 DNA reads TGTGCCAGCAGCTTAGATCGGGCAGGGAGGCACAATGAGCAGTTCTTC.

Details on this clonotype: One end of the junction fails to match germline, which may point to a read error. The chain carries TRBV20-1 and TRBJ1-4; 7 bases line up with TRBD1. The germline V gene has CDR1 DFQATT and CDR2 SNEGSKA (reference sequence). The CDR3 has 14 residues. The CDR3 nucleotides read TGCAGTGCAAGAGACAGGGCGACTAATGAAAAACTGTTTTTT. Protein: CSARDRATNEKLFF.

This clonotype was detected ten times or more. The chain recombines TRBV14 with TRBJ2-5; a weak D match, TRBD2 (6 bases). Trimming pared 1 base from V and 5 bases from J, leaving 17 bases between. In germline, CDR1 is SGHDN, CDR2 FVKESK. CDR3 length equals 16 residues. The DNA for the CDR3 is TGTGCCAGCAGCCAAGGGGGGAGCGGGCCTCAGGAGACCCAGTACTTC. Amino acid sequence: CASSQGGSGPQETQYF. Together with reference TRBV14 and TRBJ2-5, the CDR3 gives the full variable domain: EAGVTQFPSHSVIEKGQTVTLRCDPISGHDNLYWYRRVMGKEIKFLLHFVKESKQDESGMPNNRFLAERTGGTYSTLKVQPAELEDSGVYFCASSQGGSGPQETQYFGPGTRLLVL.

This CDR3 is CASSLVGRGNPWETQYF. CDR3 nucleotide sequence: TGCGCCAGCAGCTTGGTTGGCCGGGGTAACCCCTGGGAGACCCAGTACTTC. The chain links TRBV5-1 to TRBJ2-5; D is possibly TRBD2 (5 bases). V dropped 0 bases and J dropped 5 bases, with 20 bases sitting between them. CDR3 length: 17 amino acids. Per the germline V gene, CDR1 is SGHRS and CDR2 is YFSETQ.

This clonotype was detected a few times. This CDR3 reads CSVVSVGRVNEQFF. The CDR3 DNA sequence: TGCAGCGTTGTCTCGGTGGGCAGGGTAAATGAGCAGTTCTTC. The V and J genes are TRBV29-1 and TRBJ2-1, with D possibly being TRBD1 (5 bases). CDR1 and CDR2 from the germline V gene are SQVTM and ANQGSEA. The CDR3 extends over 14 amino acids. The V and J ends lost 4 bases and 7 bases respectively, with 17 bases between them.